Following are 20 T cell receptor beta chains from one sample sequenced in a study of T cell changes during pregnancy in multiple sclerosis. Profiling relied on immunoSEQ multiplex PCR, and the TCRdb table lists in-frame clones only, not all of them. The sample has more than 30,000 clones; over 75% are singletons. The sequencing here drew on CD8+ T cells from peripheral blood mononuclear cells, taken in the second trimester of pregnancy. The source of these receptors is a female donor with multiple sclerosis, enrolled in a pregnancy study.

The rearrangement uses TRBV7-9 and TRBJ2-1; 9 bases are a match to TRBD2. The V gene's germline CDR1 is SEHNR and CDR2 FQNEAQ (reference sequence). The CDR3 is 17 amino acids. Losses at the gene ends were 5 bases for V and 4 bases for J; bases not matched to a gene: 12. This chain's CDR3 is CASSDGRLAVIYNEQFF. DNA of the CDR3: TGTGCCAGCAGCGATGGGAGACTAGCGGTGATTTACAATGAGCAGTTCTTC.

The J gene is TRBJ2-7, the V gene TRBV19; TRBD1 agrees at 8 bases. The CDR3 runs to 16 residues. The junction had 8 bases not matched to a gene; V was cut back by 4 bases and J by 0 bases. Germline values: CDR1 LNHDA, CDR2 SQIVND (reference sequence). CDR3 sequence (DNA): TGTGCCAGTAGTAACCGACAGGGGCCATCCTCCTACGAGCAGTACTTC. Protein sequence: CASSNRQGPSSYEQYF. Full variable domain (outside the CDR3, taken from reference TRBV19 and TRBJ2-7): DGGITQSPKYLFRKEGQNVTLSCEQNLNHDAMYWYRQDPGQGLRLIYYSQIVNDFQKGDIAEGYSVSREKKESFPLTVTSAQKNPTAFYLCASSNRQGPSSYEQYFGPGTRLTVT.

The J gene is TRBJ2-7, the V gene TRBV7-2, with D unclear. The V end lost 5 bases, the J end lost 1 base, and 9 bases lay between the germline ends. The CDR3 totals 13 residues. Germline CDR1 and CDR2: SGHTA and FQGNSA. The CDR3, as DNA: TGTGCCAGCAGCGGCCGTGATTCCTACGAGCAGTACTTC. Protein sequence: CASSGRDSYEQYF.

The chain recombines TRBV25-1 with TRBJ2-5, with 8 bases matching TRBD2. This CDR3 is built from 15 residues. Germline CDR1 is MGHDK and CDR2 is SYGVNS. Trimming at V came to 5 bases and at J to 0 bases, leaving 5 bases not matched to a gene. CDR3 sequence (DNA): TGTGCCAGCAGTATACTAGCGGAGTACCAAGAGACCCAGTACTTC. It codes for CASSILAEYQETQYF.

V and J are TRBV29-1 and TRBJ1-2; 7 bases match TRBD1. CDR1 and CDR2 (germline): SQVTM, ANQGSEA. J gave up 2 bases and V 6 bases, and 3 bases lay outside the gene matches. This CDR3 region has 12 residues. This CDR3 is CSVRGDNYGYTF. For the CDR3, the DNA is TGCAGCGTCAGGGGGGACAACTATGGCTACACCTTC.

The genes are TRBV6-6 and TRBJ2-1, with TRBD2 matching over 9 bases. The V gene end was trimmed by 2 bases and the J gene end by 9 bases; junction bases not matched to a gene: 11. This CDR3 has 16 amino acids. The germline V gene encodes CDR1 MNHNY and CDR2 SVGAGI (reference sequence). CDR3 sequence reads: CASSYVAGGPPSEQFF. In nucleotides, the CDR3 is TGTGCCAGCAGTTACGTCGCGGGAGGGCCCCCCTCTGAGCAGTTCTTC.

This clone was observed a handful of times. The chain has TRBV5-1 and TRBJ2-1, with 7 bases fitting TRBD2. Germline V gives CDR1 SGHRS, CDR2 YFSETQ. The CDR3 has 15 residues. With V trimmed by 0 bases and J by 10 bases, 10 bases remained unmatched. CDR3: CASSLDVGGPWEQFF. The CDR3 nucleotides are TGCGCCAGCAGCTTGGATGTGGGAGGGCCTTGGGAGCAGTTCTTC.

This chain joins TRBV5-6 and TRBJ1-1; no firm D call. The CDR3 loop spans 13 amino acids. Trimming stripped 3 bases from V and 5 bases from J, with 11 bases between. The germline V gene encodes CDR1 SGHDT and CDR2 YYEEEE. Here the CDR3 reads CASSWSPETEAFF. The CDR3 nucleotides are TGTGCCAGCAGCTGGAGTCCGGAGACTGAAGCTTTCTTT. Full variable domain (missing parts from reference TRBV5-6 and TRBJ1-1): DAGVTQSPTHLIKTRGQQVTLRCSPKSGHDTVSWYQQALGQGPQFIFQYYEEEERQRGNFPDRFSGHQFPNYSSELNVNALLLGDSALYLCASSWSPETEAFFGQGTRLTVV.

The chain joins TRBV7-9 to TRBJ2-1; 12 bases match TRBD1. Germline V lookup: CDR1 SEHNR, CDR2 FQNEAQ (reference sequence). There are 18 residues in the CDR3. Trimming at V came to 7 bases and at J to 9 bases, leaving 19 bases not matched to a gene. This chain's CDR3 is CASTILDGPGQGAFEQFF. CDR3 DNA sequence: TGTGCCAGCACCATCCTGGATGGCCCGGGACAGGGGGCTTTTGAGCAGTTCTTC. Filled out from reference TRBV7-9 and TRBJ2-1, the complete variable domain reads DTGVSQNPRHKITKRGQNVTFRCDPISEHNRLYWYRQTLGQGPEFLTYFQNEAQLEKSRLLSDRFSAERPKGSFSTLEIQRTEQGDSAMYLCASTILDGPGQGAFEQFFGPGTRLTVL.

The genes are TRBV15 and TRBJ1-4; D uncertain. CDR3 length: 15 amino acids. From germline, CDR1 is LNHNV and CDR2 YYDKDF (reference sequence). V was trimmed by 0 bases and J by 8 bases, leaving 13 bases between them. The CDR3 sequence is CATSRDLGTGEKLFF. CDR3 DNA: TGTGCCACCAGCAGAGATCTAGGAACGGGGGAAAAACTGTTTTTT.

The chain is built from TRBV7-9 and TRBJ1-3; D not certain. This CDR3 contains 14 residues. Germline lookup yields CDR1 SEHNR and CDR2 FQNEAQ (reference sequence). The V and J ends lost 4 bases and 0 bases respectively, with 7 bases between them. Here the CDR3 DNA reads TGTGCCAGCAGCTCTCCGGGCTCTGGAAACACCATATATTTT. Translating it yields CASSSPGSGNTIYF.

The chain uses TRBV5-4 and TRBJ2-1, with 10 bases lining up with TRBD2. Germline V gives CDR1 SGHNT, CDR2 YYREEE (reference sequence). This CDR3 contains 15 residues. Trimming removed 3 bases from V and 6 bases from J; junction bases left unmatched: 6. In nucleotides, the CDR3 is TGTGCCAGCAGCTACCCTAGCGGGAGTTCCAATGAGCAGTTCTTC. Its translation is CASSYPSGSSNEQFF.

V usage is TRBV27 and J usage is TRBJ1-2; D possibly corresponds to TRBD1 (6 bases). Trimming pared 6 bases from V and 4 bases from J, leaving 12 bases between. The germline V gene has CDR1 MNHEY and CDR2 SMNVEV (reference sequence). The CDR3 has 13 amino acids. The DNA of the CDR3 is TGTGCCAGCAGACAGGGTAACGGCTATGGCTACACCTTC. Its protein is CASRQGNGYGYTF.

The chain recombines TRBV2 with TRBJ1-1; TRBD1 aligns across 7 bases. The CDR3 totals 12 residues. Germline CDR1 SNHLY, CDR2 FYNNEI. The V gene end was trimmed by 10 bases and the J gene end by 1 base; junction bases not matched to a gene: 3. The CDR3 DNA reads TGTGCCACACAGGGGTGGAACACTGAAGCTTTCTTT. Its protein is CATQGWNTEAFF. Full variable domain (remainder filled in from reference TRBV2 and TRBJ1-1): EPEVTQTPSHQVTQMGQEVILRCVPISNHLYFYWYRQILGQKVEFLVSFYNNEISEKSEIFDDQFSVERPDGSNFTLKIRSTKLEDSAMYFCATQGWNTEAFFGQGTRLTVV.

This rearrangement joins TRBV4-3 to TRBJ1-4, with D maybe TRBD1 (5 bases). The germline gives CDR1 LGHNA, CDR2 YSLEER. There are 17 residues in the CDR3. V lost 0 bases to trimming and J lost 0 bases, with 11 bases between them. The CDR3 here is CASSQDWTPATNEKLFF. CDR3 sequence (DNA): TGCGCCAGCAGCCAAGATTGGACACCAGCAACTAATGAAAAACTGTTTTTT.

The chain has TRBV10-3 and TRBJ2-5; 7 bases are a match to TRBD2. V lost 0 bases and J lost 2; bases outside the gene matches: 9. CDR1 and CDR2 (germline): ENHRY, SYGVKD. The length of the CDR3 is 17 residues. The CDR3 nucleotides read TGTGCCATCAGTGAGTCGTTCTCTAGCGGTGAACAAGAGACCCAGTACTTC. Amino acid sequence: CAISESFSSGEQETQYF.

V and J are TRBV30 and TRBJ2-1, with D possibly being TRBD2 (6 bases). The V and J ends lost 7 bases and 4 bases respectively, with 14 bases between them. Germline values: CDR1 GTSNPN, CDR2 SVGIG (reference sequence). The CDR3 has 13 residues. In DNA, the CDR3 is TGTGCCTCGGGAGTTACAGCGTACAATGAGCAGTTCTTC. It specifies CASGVTAYNEQFF. The entire variable domain, with the rest obtained from reference TRBV30 and TRBJ2-1, is as follows: SQTIHQWPATLVQPVGSPLSLECTVEGTSNPNLYWYRQAAGRGLQLLFYSVGIGQISSEVPQNLSASRPQDRQFILSSKKLLLSDSGFYLCASGVTAYNEQFFGPGTRLTVL.

The chain uses TRBV29-1 and TRBJ2-7; TRBD2 matches 11 bases. The CDR3 is 13 residues long. The V and J ends lost 7 bases and 2 bases, in that order; junction bases with no gene match: 4. The germline V gene encodes CDR1 SQVTM and CDR2 ANQGSEA. For the CDR3, the DNA is TGCAGCGCCGGGACTAGCGGAACCTACGAGCAGTACTTC. The encoded protein is CSAGTSGTYEQYF.

The J gene is TRBJ1-2, the V gene TRBV16; D is perhaps TRBD1 (5 bases). The CDR3 covers 16 residues. In germline, CDR1 is KGHSY, CDR2 FQNENV. Trimming left V 0 bases short and J 6 bases short, with 17 bases between. CDR3 coding DNA: TGTGCCAGCAGCCAATCCCCCCAGGGTGCCTTCGATGGCTACACCTTC. Translated: CASSQSPQGAFDGYTF.

The J gene is TRBJ1-1, the V gene TRBV5-6; 8 nucleotides align to TRBD1. CDR3 length: 11 residues. Germline CDR1 reads SGHDT; CDR2 reads YYEEEE. The J segment lost 8 bases and the V segment lost 4 bases, leaving 1 base of the junction unmatched. The CDR3 sequence: CASSRTGEAFF. DNA for the CDR3: TGTGCCAGCAGCAGGACAGGGGAAGCTTTCTTT.